Following are 10 T cell receptor beta chains from one sample sequenced in a study of T cell responses to AZD1222 COVID-19 vaccine. Clones were read by immunoSEQ multiplex PCR, and TCRdb kept only the in-frame ones, dropping some. The sample includes about 120,000 clones, roughly 86% seen only once; the top ten take less than 3.5%. Material: peripheral blood, obtained 28 days after the second AZD1222 dose. The receptors stem from an adult who received the AZD1222 COVID-19 vaccine.

The chain combines TRBV11-2 with TRBJ1-1, with D tentatively TRBD1 (5 bases). The CDR3 is made up of 13 amino acids. Germline values: CDR1 SGHAT, CDR2 FQNNGV. Trimming pared 1 base from V and 8 bases from J, leaving 11 bases between. CDR3 bases: TGTGCCAGCAGCTTAGGAGGGGTCGGGGAAGCTTTCTTT. Translation gives CASSLGGVGEAFF.

This clone was seen just once. The rearrangement links TRBV7-2 to TRBJ1-3; D not resolved. V lost 0 bases and J lost 1, with 10 bases in between. The CDR3 contains 16 residues. Germline V gene data show CDR1 as SGHTA and CDR2 as FQGNSA. The CDR3 sequence is CASSLAGRSSGNTIYF. The DNA of the CDR3 is TGTGCCAGCAGCTTAGCCGGGAGGTCATCTGGAAACACCATATATTTT. The variable domain in full, completed from reference TRBV7-2 and TRBJ1-3, reads GAGVSQSPSNKVTEKGKDVELRCDPISGHTALYWYRQSLGQGLEFLIYFQGNSAPDKSGLPSDRFSAERTGGSVSTLTIQRTQQEDSAVYLCASSLAGRSSGNTIYFGEGSWLTVV.

The V call is TRBV5-1, the J call TRBJ1-1; 7 positions agree with TRBD1. Germline CDR1 is SGHRS and CDR2 is YFSETQ. This CDR3 has 13 amino acids. Trimming took 4 bases from V and 5 from J; bases not matched to a gene: 5. The DNA of the CDR3 is TGCGCCAGCAGCGAGGGGGCGCAAACTGAAGCTTTCTTT. Protein sequence: CASSEGAQTEAFF.

DNA of the CDR3: TGTGCCAGCAGTGACAGGGAAAATCAGCCCCAGCATTTT. It codes for CASSDRENQPQHF. The chain joins TRBV2 to TRBJ1-5; maybe TRBD1 (5 bases). V lost 3 bases, J lost 4 bases, and 7 bases lay in between. This CDR3 contains 13 residues. Germline values: CDR1 SNHLY, CDR2 FYNNEI.

The genes are TRBV2 and TRBJ2-1, with D maybe TRBD1 (6 bases). This CDR3 spans 13 amino acids. CDR1 is SNHLY, CDR2 FYNNEI, per germline. Between the trimmed V and J ends, which lost 7 bases and 1 base, there was a span of 8 bases. DNA of the CDR3: TGTGCCAGCACCGGGACATCCTACAATGAGCAGTTCTTC. It codes for CASTGTSYNEQFF.

The rearrangement joins TRBV3-1 (or the pseudogene TRBV3-2) to TRBJ1-5, with D unresolved. The ends were cut back, 3 bases at V and 2 bases at J, with 11 bases in the middle. Per the germline V gene, CDR1 is LGHDT and CDR2 is YNNKEL (reference sequence). There are 15 residues in the CDR3. The CDR3 DNA is TGTGCCAGCAGCCATACAACCCACGGCAATCAGCCCCAGCATTTT. Protein: CASSHTTHGNQPQHF.

The chain carries TRBV6-5 and TRBJ1-3, with D possibly matching TRBD1 (6 bases). V was pared by 5 bases and J by 8 bases, with 13 bases between. Germline V gene data show CDR1 as MNHEY and CDR2 as SVGAGI. The CDR3 is 13 residues long. The chain's CDR3 is CASSTGPRDTIYF. The CDR3 DNA sequence: TGTGCCAGCAGTACAGGGCCCCGAGACACCATATATTTT.

In its sample, this clone was seen once. The rearrangement links TRBV19 to TRBJ1-6; D uncertain. The V end lost 7 bases, the J end lost 0 bases, and 10 bases lay between the germline ends. The CDR3 extends over 15 amino acids. Germline V CDR1 and CDR2: LNHDA, SQIVND (reference sequence). CDR3 region: CASTGRSSYNSPLHF. CDR3 in DNA: TGTGCCAGTACGGGCAGGAGCTCCTATAATTCACCCCTCCACTTT.

The chain joins TRBV2 to TRBJ1-6; no clear D gene. This CDR3 spans 13 amino acids. Between the trimmed V and J ends, which lost 8 bases and 7 bases, there was a span of 12 bases. Germline V CDR1 and CDR2: SNHLY, FYNNEI. The CDR3 region has the DNA TGTGCCAGCGAAAGGGTGAGGAATTCACCCCTCCACTTT. This gives the protein CASERVRNSPLHF. Full variable domain (outside the CDR3, taken from reference TRBV2 and TRBJ1-6): EPEVTQTPSHQVTQMGQEVILRCVPISNHLYFYWYRQILGQKVEFLVSFYNNEISEKSEIFDDQFSVERPDGSNFTLKIRSTKLEDSAMYFCASERVRNSPLHFGNGTRLTVT.

This rearrangement joins TRBV6-4 to TRBJ2-5; 9 bases match TRBD1. The germline CDR1 and CDR2 sequences are MRHNA and SNTAGT. V lost 5 bases, J lost 6 bases, and 7 bases stayed unmatched. The CDR3 sequence is 14 residues long. The CDR3 loop reads CASSPGTGSKTQYF. CDR3 sequence (DNA): TGTGCCAGCAGTCCCGGGACAGGGAGCAAGACCCAGTACTTC.